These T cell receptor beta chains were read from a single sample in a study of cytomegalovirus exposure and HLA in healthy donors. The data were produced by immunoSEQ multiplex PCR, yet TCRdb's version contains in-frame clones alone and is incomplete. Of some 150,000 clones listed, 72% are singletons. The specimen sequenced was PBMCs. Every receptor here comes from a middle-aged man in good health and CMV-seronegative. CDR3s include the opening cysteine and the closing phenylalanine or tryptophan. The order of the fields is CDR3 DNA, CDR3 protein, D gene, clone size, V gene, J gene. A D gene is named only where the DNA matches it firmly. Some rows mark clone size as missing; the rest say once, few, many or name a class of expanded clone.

CDR3nt: TGTGCCATCAGTGGGGGACTAGCGGGAGCTGGAGAGACCCAGTACTTC
CDR3aa: CAISGGLAGAGETQYF
d_gene: TRBD2
abundance: .
v_gene: TRBV10-3
j_gene: TRBJ2-5

CDR3nt: TGTGCCAGTAGTATGGGGACTAGCGGGATGTCGGCGGATGAGCAGTTCTTC
CDR3aa: CASSMGTSGMSADEQFF
d_gene: TRBD2
abundance: .
v_gene: TRBV19
j_gene: TRBJ2-1

CDR3nt: TGTGCCAGCTCACTCGACACCCTGTTGGATACGCAGTATTTT
CDR3aa: CASSLDTLLDTQYF
d_gene: .
abundance: .
v_gene: TRBV18
j_gene: TRBJ2-3

CDR3nt: TGTGCCAGCAGCGTAGGAACGGGACAGGGCCTCGGCGAGCAGTACTTC
CDR3aa: CASSVGTGQGLGEQYF
d_gene: TRBD1
abundance: .
v_gene: TRBV9
j_gene: TRBJ2-7

CDR3nt: TGTGCCAGCAGTTACAGGGCGGGCCCGTCCTACGAGCAGTACTTC
CDR3aa: CASSYRAGPSYEQYF
d_gene: .
abundance: .
v_gene: TRBV6-5
j_gene: TRBJ2-7

CDR3nt: TGTGCCAGCACAATTGGGACAACAGTTTATAGCAATCAGCCCCAGCATTTT
CDR3aa: CASTIGTTVYSNQPQHF
d_gene: .
abundance: once
v_gene: TRBV28
j_gene: TRBJ1-5

CDR3nt: TGTGCCAGCAGTTTGGGGGGACTAGCGGGAGGGAACACCGGGGAGCTGTTTTTT
CDR3aa: CASSLGGLAGGNTGELFF
d_gene: TRBD2
abundance: few
v_gene: TRBV27
j_gene: TRBJ2-2

CDR3nt: TGTGCCAGCAGTAGAACAGGGGCGACGTACAATGAGCAGTTCTTC
CDR3aa: CASSRTGATYNEQFF
d_gene: TRBD1
abundance: once
v_gene: TRBV9
j_gene: TRBJ2-1

CDR3nt: TGTGCCAGCAGCTGGCGGGGGGGAACCGGGGAGCTGTTTTTT
CDR3aa: CASSWRGGTGELFF
d_gene: TRBD2
abundance: .
v_gene: TRBV11-2
j_gene: TRBJ2-2

CDR3nt: TGTGCCATCAGTGAGCGGGGGACGGACTACAATGAGCAGTTCTTC
CDR3aa: CAISERGTDYNEQFF
d_gene: .
abundance: few
v_gene: TRBV10-3
j_gene: TRBJ2-1

CDR3nt: TGCAGCGCTACCGGGACACCGCTTACAGATACGCAGTATTTT
CDR3aa: CSATGTPLTDTQYF
d_gene: .
abundance: .
v_gene: TRBV29-1
j_gene: TRBJ2-3

CDR3nt: TGCGCCAGCAGCTTGACAGGGATGAACACTGAAGCTTTCTTT
CDR3aa: CASSLTGMNTEAFF
d_gene: .
abundance: .
v_gene: TRBV5-1
j_gene: TRBJ1-1

CDR3nt: TGTGCCAGCAGCTCAGACTACCTTCTAGCTAACTATGGCTACACCTTC
CDR3aa: CASSSDYLLANYGYTF
d_gene: .
abundance: .
v_gene: TRBV13
j_gene: TRBJ1-2

CDR3nt: TGTGCCAGCAGCTTCGGACAGGATAATGAAAAACTGTTTTTT
CDR3aa: CASSFGQDNEKLFF
d_gene: TRBD1
abundance: medium-sized
v_gene: TRBV7-9
j_gene: TRBJ1-4

CDR3nt: TGTGCCAGCAGTCGATTCTGGGACATTGGTAGTACCTACGAGCAGTACTTC
CDR3aa: CASSRFWDIGSTYEQYF
d_gene: .
abundance: once
v_gene: TRBV27
j_gene: TRBJ2-7

CDR3nt: TGTGCCAGCAGCTTAGCCCTAGCTCAAGGCCGCTGGCGCACTGAAGCTTTCTTT
CDR3aa: CASSLALAQGRWRTEAFF
d_gene: .
abundance: .
v_gene: TRBV7-2
j_gene: TRBJ1-1

CDR3nt: TGTGCCAGCAGGGATAGCGGGAGGAGCGAGACCCAGTACTTC
CDR3aa: CASRDSGRSETQYF
d_gene: TRBD2
abundance: .
v_gene: TRBV28
j_gene: TRBJ2-5

CDR3nt: TGCGCCAGCAGCCCCCAGCGGGGGAGCACAGATACGCAGTATTTT
CDR3aa: CASSPQRGSTDTQYF
d_gene: TRBD2
abundance: .
v_gene: TRBV4-1
j_gene: TRBJ2-3

CDR3nt: TGTGCCAGCAGCTTAGCAACAGGTAATACCTACGAGCAGTACTTC
CDR3aa: CASSLATGNTYEQYF
d_gene: .
abundance: .
v_gene: TRBV7-6
j_gene: TRBJ2-7

CDR3nt: TGTGCCAGCAGTTCGATAAGGGGGACAAGGCCCGCAGCTTTCTTT
CDR3aa: CASSSIRGTRPAAFF
d_gene: .
abundance: .
v_gene: TRBV28
j_gene: TRBJ1-1

CDR3nt: TGTGCCAGCAGTCAGGACAGGGGACCAGATACGCAGTATTTT
CDR3aa: CASSQDRGPDTQYF
d_gene: TRBD1
abundance: .
v_gene: TRBV2
j_gene: TRBJ2-3

CDR3nt: TGTGCCAGCAGCCCGACATGGCGGGAGGTCGACAATGAGCAGTTCTTC
CDR3aa: CASSPTWREVDNEQFF
d_gene: TRBD2
abundance: .
v_gene: TRBV11-2
j_gene: TRBJ2-1

CDR3nt: TGTGCCAGCACCGGACAGGCGCTTGAAAAACTGTTTTTT
CDR3aa: CASTGQALEKLFF
d_gene: TRBD1
abundance: few
v_gene: TRBV5-5
j_gene: TRBJ1-4

CDR3nt: TGTGCCAGTAGAGCGGGCAATCAGCCCCAGCATTTT
CDR3aa: CASRAGNQPQHF
d_gene: .
abundance: .
v_gene: TRBV28
j_gene: TRBJ1-5

CDR3nt: TGTGCCAGCAGCGTAGACCGGGAGTCAAGCAATGAGCAGTTCTTC
CDR3aa: CASSVDRESSNEQFF
d_gene: .
abundance: .
v_gene: TRBV9
j_gene: TRBJ2-1

CDR3nt: TGTGCCAGCAGTACGGACAGGAACTACGAGCAGCACTTC
CDR3aa: CASSTDRNYEQHF
d_gene: TRBD1
abundance: .
v_gene: TRBV6-1
j_gene: TRBJ2-7

CDR3nt: TGTGCCAGCAGCTCACTGAAACAGGGGATCTATGGCTACACCTTC
CDR3aa: CASSSLKQGIYGYTF
d_gene: TRBD1
abundance: .
v_gene: TRBV5-6
j_gene: TRBJ1-2

CDR3nt: TGCGCCAGCGGACAGGGAGGCGAAAAACTGTTTTTT
CDR3aa: CASGQGGEKLFF
d_gene: TRBD1
abundance: .
v_gene: TRBV10-2
j_gene: TRBJ1-4

CDR3nt: TGTGCCAGCAGCTCCCGGGGGGGGACCACAGATACGCAGTATTTT
CDR3aa: CASSSRGGTTDTQYF
d_gene: TRBD2
abundance: .
v_gene: TRBV7-6
j_gene: TRBJ2-3

CDR3nt: TGTGCCAGTAGTAGAGGGACAGGGGGCGAGGTTCGAGAGACCCAGTACTTC
CDR3aa: CASSRGTGGEVRETQYF
d_gene: TRBD1
abundance: few
v_gene: TRBV19
j_gene: TRBJ2-5

CDR3nt: TGTGCCAGCAGTCCCGACAGGGGGACTCAAGAGACCCAGTACTTC
CDR3aa: CASSPDRGTQETQYF
d_gene: TRBD1
abundance: .
v_gene: TRBV7-7
j_gene: TRBJ2-5

CDR3nt: TGCAGCGTTGACTCGTCCCTCATCAGGGGCGTGAACACTGAAGCTTTCTTT
CDR3aa: CSVDSSLIRGVNTEAFF
d_gene: .
abundance: few
v_gene: TRBV29-1
j_gene: TRBJ1-1